The present T cell receptor (beta chain) was sequenced within a study of T cells after yellow fever vaccination. The V end lost 7 bases, the J end lost 3 bases, and 8 bases lay between the germline ends. The CDR3 has 12 residues. Germline values: CDR1 SGHRS, CDR2 YFSETQ. TCRdb reprocessed the 5' RACE reads with MiXCR, giving one entry per CDR3 protein. The repertoire holds about 330,000 distinct CDR3 sequences, with less than 9.5% as singletons. Study-level points and caveats: Clonotypes shared by both compartments, CD4 and CD8, made up a small share. The study re-detected most primary-vaccination clones after the booster (nearly 97% CD4, around 90% CD8).

This clonotype was seen only a few times. The antigen is unknown. The TCR was taken from a man younger than 30 who received the YFV17D yellow fever vaccine. The chain links TRBV5-1 to TRBJ2-1; D not resolved. This specimen was PBMCs, taken around 45 days after the first yellow fever vaccination. CDR3 in amino acids: CASSTDYNEQFF. The CDR3 DNA is TGCGCCAGCTCGACTGACTACAATGAGCAGTTCTTC.